The present T cell receptor beta chain was sequenced within a study of blood T cell repertoires in COVID-19. The CDR3 is 16 amino acids. V lost 2 bases to trimming and J lost 4 bases; unmatched junction nucleotides: 10. Sequencing used immunoSEQ multiplex PCR; TCRdb keeps in-frame clones, though not all of them. Here the sample spans roughly 300,000 clones, roughly 87% being singletons. The chain is built from TRBV6-7 and TRBJ1-1; 7 positions match TRBD1. TRBV6-7 falls under the ORF class, with uncertain function. The receptor comes from a woman under 40 who had recovered from COVID-19. Sample: PBMCs or T cells enriched from blood (not recorded which). In DNA form, the CDR3 reads TGTGCCAGCAGTTACCCCGCTTTACAGGGGACCACTGAAGCTTTCTTT. Amino acid sequence: CASSYPALQGTTEAFF.